These 3 T cell receptor beta chains came from one sample sequenced in a study of shared clonotypes between healthy human individuals. Data came from immunoSEQ multiplex PCR; TCRdb stores just in-frame clones and leaves some out. This table has some 120,000 clones, 68% appearing once. The sample taken for sequencing was memory CD8+ T cells sorted from blood. This sample's subset: CD45RO+ cells pooled with CCR7-negative TemRA cells. These receptors were collected from a woman in her twenties or thirties in good health.

This rearrangement joins TRBV5-4 to TRBJ2-5; perhaps TRBD2 as D (7 bases). CDR1 is SGHNT and CDR2 is YYREEE in the germline V gene (reference sequence). The V gene lost 2 bases and the J gene lost 3 bases, with 8 bases spanning the gap. The CDR3 spans 13 residues. This chain's CDR3 is CASSLGGEETQYF. The CDR3 DNA reads as TGTGCCAGCAGCTTAGGGGGGGAAGAGACCCAGTACTTC.

V and J are TRBV5-4 and TRBJ2-5; D is unclear. Between the trimmed V and J ends, which lost 1 base and 3 bases, there was a span of 13 bases. The CDR3 consists of 15 residues. Germline V gives CDR1 SGHNT, CDR2 YYREEE (reference sequence). The CDR3 DNA is TGTGCCAGCAGCTTGCTCAGGAATAACGAAGAGACCCAGTACTTC. Translating gives CASSLLRNNEETQYF.

The chain combines TRBV25-1 with TRBJ2-1; 12 nucleotides match TRBD2. The CDR3 is made up of 17 amino acids. CDR1 MGHDK and CDR2 SYGVNS come from the germline V gene. J gave up 4 bases and V 5 bases, and 9 bases lay outside the gene matches. In DNA form, the CDR3 reads TGTGCCAGCAGTAACTCGACTAGCGGGAGTTCATACAATGAGCAGTTCTTC. Translation: CASSNSTSGSSYNEQFF.